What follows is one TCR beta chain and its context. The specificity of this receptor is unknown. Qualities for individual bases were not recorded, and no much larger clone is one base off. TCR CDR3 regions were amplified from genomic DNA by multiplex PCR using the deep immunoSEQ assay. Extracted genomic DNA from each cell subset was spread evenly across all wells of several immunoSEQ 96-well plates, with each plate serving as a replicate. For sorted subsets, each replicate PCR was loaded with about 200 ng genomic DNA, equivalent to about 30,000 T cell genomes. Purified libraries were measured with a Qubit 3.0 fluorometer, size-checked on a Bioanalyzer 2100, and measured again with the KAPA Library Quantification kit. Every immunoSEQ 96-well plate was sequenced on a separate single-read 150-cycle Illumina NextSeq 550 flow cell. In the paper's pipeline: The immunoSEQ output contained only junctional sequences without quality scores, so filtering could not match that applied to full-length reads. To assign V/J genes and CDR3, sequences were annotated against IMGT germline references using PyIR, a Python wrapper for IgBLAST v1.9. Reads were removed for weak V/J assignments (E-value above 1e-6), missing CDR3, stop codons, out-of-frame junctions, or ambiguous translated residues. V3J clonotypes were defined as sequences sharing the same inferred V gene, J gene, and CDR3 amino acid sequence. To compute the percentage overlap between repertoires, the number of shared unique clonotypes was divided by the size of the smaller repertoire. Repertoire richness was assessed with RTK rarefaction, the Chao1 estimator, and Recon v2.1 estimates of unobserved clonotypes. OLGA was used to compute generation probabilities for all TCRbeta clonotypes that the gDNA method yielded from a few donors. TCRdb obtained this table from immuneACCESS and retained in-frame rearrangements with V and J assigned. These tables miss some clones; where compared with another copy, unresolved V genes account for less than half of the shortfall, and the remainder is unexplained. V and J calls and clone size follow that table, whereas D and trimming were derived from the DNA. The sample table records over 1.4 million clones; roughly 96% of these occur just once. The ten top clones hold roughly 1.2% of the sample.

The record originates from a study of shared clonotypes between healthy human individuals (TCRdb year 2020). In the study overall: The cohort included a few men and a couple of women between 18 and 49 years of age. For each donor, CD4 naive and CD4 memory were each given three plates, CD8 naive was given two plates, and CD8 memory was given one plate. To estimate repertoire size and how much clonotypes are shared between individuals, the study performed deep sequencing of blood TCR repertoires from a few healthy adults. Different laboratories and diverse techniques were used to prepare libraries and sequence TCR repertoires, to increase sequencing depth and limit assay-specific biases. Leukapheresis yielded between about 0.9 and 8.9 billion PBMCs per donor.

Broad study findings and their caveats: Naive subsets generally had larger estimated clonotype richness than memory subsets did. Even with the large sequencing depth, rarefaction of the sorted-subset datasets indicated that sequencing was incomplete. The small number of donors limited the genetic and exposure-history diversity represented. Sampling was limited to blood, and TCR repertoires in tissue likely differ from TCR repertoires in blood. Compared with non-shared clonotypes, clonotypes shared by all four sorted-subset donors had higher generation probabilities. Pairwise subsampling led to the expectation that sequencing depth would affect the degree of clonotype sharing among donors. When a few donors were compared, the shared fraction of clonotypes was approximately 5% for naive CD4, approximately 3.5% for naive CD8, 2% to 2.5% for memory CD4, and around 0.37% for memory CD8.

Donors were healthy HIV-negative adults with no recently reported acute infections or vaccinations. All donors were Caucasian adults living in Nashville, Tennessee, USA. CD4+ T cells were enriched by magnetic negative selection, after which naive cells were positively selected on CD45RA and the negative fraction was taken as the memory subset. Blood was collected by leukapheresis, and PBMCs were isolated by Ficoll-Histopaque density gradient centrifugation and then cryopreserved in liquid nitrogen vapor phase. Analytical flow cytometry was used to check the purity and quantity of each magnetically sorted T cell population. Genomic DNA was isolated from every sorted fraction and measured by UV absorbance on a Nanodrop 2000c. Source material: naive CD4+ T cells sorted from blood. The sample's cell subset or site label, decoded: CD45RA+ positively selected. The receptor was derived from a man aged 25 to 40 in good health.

The CDR3 protein sequence reads: CAWSETGTNYGYTF. The nucleotide sequence is given as TGTGCCTGGAGTGAGACCGGGACAAACTATGGCTACACCTTC. The rearrangement joined TRBV30 to TRBJ1-2, with a weak D call of TRBD1 (6 bases match). CDR1 GTSNPN and CDR2 SVGIG are derived from the germline V gene (reference sequence). The V and J ends are trimmed by 1 base and 2 bases, leaving 11 bases between them. The CDR3 runs 14 amino acids, cysteine and phenylalanine included. Only the CDR3 DNA stays, 42 bases, in frame from base 1.